Here is one T cell receptor beta chain with its context. What it binds is not known. The J segment lost 2 bases and the V segment lost 5 bases, leaving 8 bases of the junction unmatched. CDR3 size: 16 residues. The germline V gene encodes CDR1 SEHNR and CDR2 FQNEAQ (reference sequence). This entry is derived from a study of T cells after yellow fever vaccination. For the study at large: Libraries from low-cell-number fractions were prepared with the SMART-Seq v4 Ultra Low Input RNA kit. Notes on the study in general: By day 5 rather than day 15, the secondary response had peaked, though it was weaker. Overall, a small share of clonotypes was seen in both CD4 and CD8 compartments.

By 5'RACE template switching, TCR cDNA was produced, with a universal primer site and UMIs added in the process. TCRdb reanalysed the 5' RACE reads using MiXCR and keeps one entry per CDR3 protein. The table includes 300,000 to 400,000 distinct CDR3 sequences, 3% to 4.5% detected once. The sequence derives from a man younger than 35 who received the YFV17D yellow fever vaccine. This chain joins TRBV7-9 and TRBJ2-5, with 10 bases fitting TRBD2. Here the sequenced sample was PBMCs, taken 5 days after the yellow fever booster vaccination. Here the CDR3 reads CASSLTASGGQETQYF. Here the CDR3 DNA reads TGTGCCAGCAGCCTGACAGCTAGCGGGGGACAAGAGACCCAGTACTTC.